The 9 T cell receptor beta chains below were found in one sample sequenced in a study of blood T cells in healthy people across ages. Together with a sample-barcoded 5' primer, a J-beta primer mix was included in a second PCR lasting about 7 to 12 cycles. TCRdb passed the 5' RACE reads through MiXCR, listing each CDR3 protein once. The repertoire consists of some 670,000 distinct CDR3 sequences, with 52% occurring once and the leading ten covering roughly 12%. The specimen was blood. Every receptor here comes from a woman older than 75 in good health.

The sample holds many counts of this clonotype. The J gene is TRBJ2-3, the V gene TRBV4-1; 7 nucleotides match TRBD2. Germline V gene sequence: CDR1 MGHRA, CDR2 YSYEKL. There are 19 residues in the CDR3. The ends lost 0 bases at V and 3 bases at J; junction bases unmatched: 15. CDR3 region: CASSQDRSGTTSSTDTQYF. CDR3 nucleotides: TGCGCCAGCAGCCAAGATCGGTCGGGTACGACTAGCTCGACAGATACGCAGTATTTT.

Comment on this clonotype: A much more abundant neighbour one base away suggests this may be a read error. This chain links TRBV20-1 with TRBJ1-2; D call uncertain. This CDR3 contains 15 residues. Germline assignment: CDR1 DFQATT and CDR2 SNEGSKA (reference sequence). The CDR3 spells CGARGPGRANYGYTF. In DNA form, the CDR3 reads TGCGGTGCTAGAGGCCCGGGAAGGGCTAACTATGGCTACACCTTC.

The V and J genes are TRBV5-1 and TRBJ2-1, with 8 positions matching TRBD2. J lost 8 bases, V lost 3 bases, and 10 bases had no gene match. Germline CDR1 is SGHRS and CDR2 is YFSETQ. The CDR3 runs 15 residues. DNA for the CDR3: TGCGCCAGCAGCTCCACGGGGGGGCACACGTATGAGCAGTTCTTC. It specifies CASSSTGGHTYEQFF.

The chain recombines TRBV12-3 or TRBV12-4 with TRBJ2-5; 8 positions agree with TRBD2. The J call is doubtful: the DNA matches TRBJ2-7 better. CDR3 length: 14 amino acids. The CDR3, as DNA: TGTGCCAGCAGCCCTTCCGGGGGGGCATGCGAGCAGTACTTC. It translates to CASSPSGGACEQYF.

This clonotype has ten or more counts. The chain has TRBV5-1 and TRBJ2-1; possibly TRBD1 for D (6 bases). Germline values: CDR1 SGHRS, CDR2 YFSETQ. The CDR3 is 15 residues long. V lost 0 bases and J 0 bases, leaving 7 bases between the germline ends. CDR3 sequence (DNA): TGCGCCAGCAGCTTGGCACAGGGCTCCTACAATGAGCAGTTCTTC. Amino acid sequence: CASSLAQGSYNEQFF.

The rearrangement links TRBV29-1 to TRBJ1-2; 8 bases align to TRBD1. Trimming at V came to 3 bases and at J to 7 bases, leaving 7 bases not matched to a gene. Germline V gives CDR1 SQVTM, CDR2 ANQGSEA. This CDR3 comprises 13 residues. The CDR3 spells CSVDGRQGPGYTF. CDR3 DNA: TGCAGCGTTGATGGGAGACAGGGGCCTGGCTACACCTTC. Combining the CDR3 with reference TRBV29-1 and TRBJ1-2 gives the whole variable domain SAVISQKPSRDICQRGTSLTIQCQVDSQVTMMFWYRQQPGQSLTLIATANQGSEATYESGFVIDKFPISRPNLTFSTLTVSNMSPEDSSIYLCSVDGRQGPGYTFGSGTRLTVV.

This rearrangement joins TRBV12-3 or TRBV12-4 to TRBJ1-2; perhaps TRBD1 as D (5 bases). V was clipped by 6 bases and J by 4 bases, with 15 bases between them. The CDR3 runs to 14 residues. This CDR3 is CASSPEGHSYGYTF. The CDR3 DNA reads TGTGCCAGCAGCCCCGAGGGGCACAGCTATGGCTACACCTTC.

The V gene is TRBV18, the J gene TRBJ2-5, with a tentative D call TRBD2 (5 bases). The J call may be faulty, since TRBJ2-7 better matches the DNA end. The germline V gene encodes CDR1 KGHSH and CDR2 LQKENI. CDR3 length: 14 residues. The CDR3 loop is CASSPSHGVYEQYF. The CDR3 coding sequence is TGTGCCAGCTCACCAAGTCACGGGGTCTACGAGCAGTACTTC.

This clonotype has ten or more counts. The chain is built from TRBV12-3 or TRBV12-4 and TRBJ1-5; D is perhaps TRBD1 (5 bases). The ends were cut back, 2 bases at V and 4 bases at J, with 9 bases in the middle. The CDR3 loop spans 14 amino acids. CDR3 loop: CASSLWGMNQPQHF. The CDR3 DNA sequence: TGTGCCAGCAGTTTATGGGGCATGAATCAGCCCCAGCATTTT.